Detailed here is one T cell receptor beta chain. What it binds is not known. Trimming removed 0 bases from V and 1 base from J; junction bases left unmatched: 8. CDR1 and CDR2 (germline): MDHEN, SYDVKM. The CDR3 runs 17 residues. This record belongs to a study of T cell responses to AZD1222 COVID-19 vaccine. The study's findings and limits: Researchers report vaccine-associated CD4 TCRs spanning spike, with dominance at 160-218 and 743-854. Repertoires in all cases were sampled only once the peak T cell response had passed.

The data were produced by immunoSEQ multiplex PCR, yet TCRdb's version contains in-frame clones alone and is incomplete. The table lists about 90,000 clones, 80% to 90% of them singletons. The TCR originated in an adult in good health. The source material was peripheral blood, sampled on day 0 of AZD1222 vaccination. The genes are TRBV28 and TRBJ1-1, with TRBD1 identical over 7 bases. CDR3 in amino acids: CASSLWVLGQANTEAFF. Here the CDR3 DNA reads TGTGCCAGCAGTTTATGGGTTCTCGGACAGGCGAACACTGAAGCTTTCTTT.